This passage covers 13 T cell receptor beta chains from one sample sequenced in a study of Graves' ophthalmopathy and Graves' hyperthyroidism. The TCR beta CDR3 regions underwent amplification from RNA transcripts. Investigators did first-round RT-PCR with HTBI primers, then second-round multiplex PCR. MiXCR was run by TCRdb on the multiplex PCR reads, yielding one entry per CDR3 protein. The data hold approximately 640,000 distinct CDR3 sequences, with roughly two fifths observed a single time. Sequenced sample: peripheral blood. The source of these receptors is an adult man with Graves' ophthalmopathy.

This clonotype was found many times. The rearrangement joins TRBV10-3 to TRBJ1-2; perhaps TRBD1 as D (6 bases). The CDR3 covers 15 residues. CDR1 is ENHRY, CDR2 SYGVKD, per germline. V shed 5 bases and J shed 3 bases, with 16 bases lying between them. This chain's CDR3 is CAISSTGASDYGYTF. The CDR3 bases are TGTGCCATCAGTTCCACGGGGGCGAGTGACTATGGCTACACCTTC.

In its sample, this clonotype was seen a few times. The V call is TRBV4-2, the J call TRBJ1-4; 10 bases align to TRBD1. The germline CDR1 and CDR2 sequences are LGHNA and YNFKEQ. This CDR3 has 15 amino acids. V lost 4 bases and J lost 7; bases outside the gene matches: 6. CDR3 in amino acids: CASSRRDRGGEKLFF. The DNA for the CDR3 is TGTGCCAGCAGCCGCCGGGACAGGGGTGGTGAAAAACTGTTTTTT.

The V gene is TRBV14, the J gene TRBJ2-7, with TRBD2 as a possible D gene (7 bases). The CDR3 runs to 15 residues. The germline V and J ends were trimmed by 3 bases and 1 base, with 13 bases remaining between them. Germline V gene lookup returns CDR1 SGHDN and CDR2 FVKESK. In DNA, the CDR3 is TGTGCCAGCAGCCATTATCGGGGGGCTTCCTACGAGCAGTACTTC. This gives the protein CASSHYRGASYEQYF.

The sample holds a few counts of this clonotype. The chain is built from TRBV12-3 or TRBV12-4 and TRBJ1-5; 7 bases align to TRBD1. Trimming at V came to 4 bases and at J to 1 base, leaving 4 bases not matched to a gene. This CDR3 spans 15 amino acids. CDR3 sequence: CASSSQGISNQPQHF. The CDR3 coding sequence is TGTGCCAGCAGTTCACAGGGGATCAGCAATCAGCCCCAGCATTTT.

This clonotype has ten or more counts. The chain uses TRBV6-2 or TRBV6-3 and TRBJ2-7; TRBD1 might be the D (5 bases). This CDR3 is built from 14 residues. The germline V gene has CDR1 MNHEY and CDR2 SVGEGT. The V end was cut by 3 bases, the J end by 2 bases, with 11 bases between. The CDR3 region is CASSYRQGPYEQYF. CDR3 nucleotide sequence: TGTGCCAGCAGTTATCGGCAGGGTCCCTACGAGCAGTACTTC.

Note on this clonotype: The conserved phenylalanine or tryptophan is not found at the CDR3 terminus, so this likely reflects a read error. No DNA is shown, since the ends of the CDR3 on it are uncertain; the CDR3 is the one TCRdb lists. The rearrangement links TRBV7-9 to TRBJ2-2; no DNA check was done on the table's D call, TRBD1. The CDR3 extends over 9 residues, inclusive of both ends. Looked up from germline, CDR1 is SEHNR and CDR2 is FQNEAQ (reference sequence). The CDR3 sequence: CASSSSTGV.

The rearrangement joins TRBV7-6 to TRBJ2-3; no firm D call. Trimming left V 1 base short and J 2 bases short, with 13 bases between. The CDR3 runs 16 residues. Germline V gives CDR1 SGHVS, CDR2 FNYEAQ. CDR3 bases: TGTGCCAGCAGCTTAGGGGGTCCAGGCACCACAGATACGCAGTATTTT. Its translation is CASSLGGPGTTDTQYF.

This sequence joins TRBV11-3 and TRBJ1-1; 9 positions agree with TRBD1. Unmatched junction bases numbered 8, after V lost 3 bases and J lost 0 bases. Germline V gives CDR1 SGHNT, CDR2 YENEEA. This CDR3 has 17 amino acids. The CDR3 nucleotides read TGTGCCAGCAGCTTGAGGACAGGGGCGCACGTGAACACTGAAGCTTTCTTT. Translation gives CASSLRTGAHVNTEAFF.

This clonotype was detected only a few times. The rearrangement links TRBV24-1 to TRBJ2-6; 8 nucleotides line up with TRBD1. Germline V lookup: CDR1 KGHDR, CDR2 SFDVKD. This CDR3 spans 18 amino acids. V dropped 5 bases and J dropped 0; count of bases not matched to a gene: 8. CDR3 loop: CATSAKGRGHSGANVLTF. CDR3 coding DNA: TGTGCCACCAGTGCTAAGGGCAGGGGGCACTCTGGGGCCAACGTCCTGACTTTC.

The chain recombines TRBV2 with TRBJ1-6, with 9 bases identical to TRBD1. CDR3 length equals 15 residues. From germline, CDR1 is SNHLY and CDR2 FYNNEI. V gave up 8 bases and J gave up 6 bases; unmatched junction bases: 8. The CDR3 reads CASRDRAFSNSPLHF. CDR3 nucleotide sequence: TGTGCCAGCCGGGACAGGGCCTTTTCTAATTCACCCCTCCACTTT.

The gene calls are TRBV7-8 and TRBJ2-7; 9 bases agree with TRBD2. The CDR3 sequence is 19 residues long. Germline CDR1 SGHVS, CDR2 FQNEAQ. The trim removed 2 bases at V and 2 bases at J, leaving 16 bases unmatched. CDR3 sequence: CASSLRWVAGVITPYEQYF. CDR3 nucleotide sequence: TGTGCCAGCAGCTTAAGATGGGTAGCGGGAGTTATAACCCCCTACGAGCAGTACTTC.

This clonotype was recorded at least ten times. The chain links TRBV12-3 or TRBV12-4 to TRBJ2-2; tentative D call: TRBD1 (6 bases). CDR3 length: 15 residues. V was trimmed by 6 bases and J by 1 base, leaving 12 bases between them. Here the CDR3 reads CASSFPDRNTGELFF. The CDR3 nucleotides read TGTGCCAGCAGCTTTCCGGACAGGAACACCGGGGAGCTGTTTTTT.

The chain has TRBV4-2 and TRBJ1-1; the D gene is possibly TRBD1 (6 bases). Per the germline V gene, CDR1 is LGHNA and CDR2 is YNFKEQ. The CDR3 is 15 residues long. Trimming stripped 1 base from V and 4 bases from J, with 13 bases between. The CDR3 protein is CASSQAQGSRTEAFF. The CDR3, as DNA: TGTGCCAGCAGCCAAGCACAGGGCTCTCGCACTGAAGCTTTCTTT.